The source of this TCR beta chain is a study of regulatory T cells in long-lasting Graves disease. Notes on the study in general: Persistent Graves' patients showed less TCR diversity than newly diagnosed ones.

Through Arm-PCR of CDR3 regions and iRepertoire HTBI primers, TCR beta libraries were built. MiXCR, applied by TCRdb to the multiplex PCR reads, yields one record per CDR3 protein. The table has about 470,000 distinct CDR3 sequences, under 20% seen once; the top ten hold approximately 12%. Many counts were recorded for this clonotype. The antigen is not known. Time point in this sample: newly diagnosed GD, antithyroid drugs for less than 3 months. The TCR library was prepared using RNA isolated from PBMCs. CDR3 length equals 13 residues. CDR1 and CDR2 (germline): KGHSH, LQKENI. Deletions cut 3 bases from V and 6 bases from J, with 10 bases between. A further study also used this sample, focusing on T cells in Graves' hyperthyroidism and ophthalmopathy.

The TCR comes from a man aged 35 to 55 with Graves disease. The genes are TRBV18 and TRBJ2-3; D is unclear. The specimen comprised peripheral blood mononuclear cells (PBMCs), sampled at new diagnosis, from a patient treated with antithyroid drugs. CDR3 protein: CASSPSGWDTQYF. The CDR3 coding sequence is TGTGCCAGCTCACCCTCCGGCTGGGATACGCAGTATTTT.